This T cell receptor beta chain was sequenced for a study of blood T cell repertoires in COVID-19. The V gene's germline CDR1 is SGHNT and CDR2 YYREEE (reference sequence). The CDR3 spans 13 residues. Trimming cost V 0 bases and J 8 bases, with 8 bases left between them. Clones were read by immunoSEQ multiplex PCR, and TCRdb kept only the in-frame ones, dropping some. The table includes about 120,000 clones, around nine tenths detected once. This clone was seen only a few times. Input material: peripheral blood. The rearrangement uses TRBV5-4 and TRBJ1-4; D is perhaps TRBD1 (5 bases). The source of this sequence is a woman aged 45 to 65 with acute or convalescent COVID-19. CDR3 sequence: CASSLAGGEKLFF. CDR3 DNA: TGTGCCAGCAGCTTGGCGGGGGGAGAAAAACTGTTTTTT.